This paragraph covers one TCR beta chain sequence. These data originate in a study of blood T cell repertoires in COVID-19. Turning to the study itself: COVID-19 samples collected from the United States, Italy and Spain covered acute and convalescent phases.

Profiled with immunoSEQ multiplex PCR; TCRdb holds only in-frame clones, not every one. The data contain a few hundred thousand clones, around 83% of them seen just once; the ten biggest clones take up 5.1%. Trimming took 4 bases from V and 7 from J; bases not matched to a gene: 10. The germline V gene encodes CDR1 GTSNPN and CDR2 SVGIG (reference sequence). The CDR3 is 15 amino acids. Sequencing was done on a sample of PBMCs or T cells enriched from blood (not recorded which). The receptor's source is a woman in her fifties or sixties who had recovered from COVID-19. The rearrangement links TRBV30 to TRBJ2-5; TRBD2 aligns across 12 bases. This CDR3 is CAWTLAGGPGRTQYF. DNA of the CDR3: TGTGCCTGGACCCTAGCGGGAGGGCCGGGGAGGACCCAGTACTTC.